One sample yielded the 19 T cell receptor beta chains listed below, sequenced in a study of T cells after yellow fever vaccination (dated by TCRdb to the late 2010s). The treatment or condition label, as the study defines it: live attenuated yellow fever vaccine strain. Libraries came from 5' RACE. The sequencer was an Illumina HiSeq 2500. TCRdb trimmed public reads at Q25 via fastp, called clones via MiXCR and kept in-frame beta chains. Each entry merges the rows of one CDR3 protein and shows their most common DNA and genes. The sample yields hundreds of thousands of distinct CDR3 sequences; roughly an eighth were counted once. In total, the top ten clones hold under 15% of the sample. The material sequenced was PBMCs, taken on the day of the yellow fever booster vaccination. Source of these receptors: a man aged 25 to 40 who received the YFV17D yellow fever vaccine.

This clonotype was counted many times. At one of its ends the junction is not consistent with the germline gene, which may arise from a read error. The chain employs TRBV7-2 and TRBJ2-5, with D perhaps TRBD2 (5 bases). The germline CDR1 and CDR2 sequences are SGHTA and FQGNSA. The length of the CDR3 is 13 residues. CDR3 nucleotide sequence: TGTGCCAGCAGCTTAGGGGCTTTGGAGGTCAGAATCTTC. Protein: CASSLGALEVRIF. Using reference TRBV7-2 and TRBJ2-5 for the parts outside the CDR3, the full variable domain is GAGVSQSPSNKVTEKGKDVELRCDPISGHTALYWYRQSLGQGLEFLIYFQGNSAPDKSGLPSDRFSAERTGGSVSTLTIQRTQQEDSAVYLCASSLGALEVRIFGPGTRLLVL.

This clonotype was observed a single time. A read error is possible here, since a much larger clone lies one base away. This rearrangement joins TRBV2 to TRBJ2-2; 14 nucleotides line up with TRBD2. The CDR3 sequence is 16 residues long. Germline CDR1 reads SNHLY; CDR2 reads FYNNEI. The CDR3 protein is CTSSPGTSGGTGELFF. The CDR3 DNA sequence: TGTACCAGCAGTCCCGGGACTAGCGGGGGAACCGGGGAGCTGTTTTTT.

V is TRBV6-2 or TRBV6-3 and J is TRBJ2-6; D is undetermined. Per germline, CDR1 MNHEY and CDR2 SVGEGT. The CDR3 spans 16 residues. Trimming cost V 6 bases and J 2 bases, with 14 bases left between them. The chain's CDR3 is CASSPDAHTGANVLTF. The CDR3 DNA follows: TGTGCCAGCAGCCCCGACGCACATACTGGGGCCAACGTCCTGACTTTC.

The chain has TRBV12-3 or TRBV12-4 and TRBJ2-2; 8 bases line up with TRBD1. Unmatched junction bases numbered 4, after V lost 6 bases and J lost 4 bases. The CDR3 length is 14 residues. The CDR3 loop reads CASRSTGGTGELFF. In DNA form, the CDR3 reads TGTGCCAGCAGATCCACAGGGGGCACCGGGGAGCTGTTTTTT.

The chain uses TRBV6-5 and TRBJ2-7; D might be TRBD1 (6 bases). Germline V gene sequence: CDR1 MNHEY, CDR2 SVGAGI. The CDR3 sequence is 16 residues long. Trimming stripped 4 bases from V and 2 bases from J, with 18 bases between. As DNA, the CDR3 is TGTGCCAGCAGTTCAGTACATGGACAGACCACCTACGAGCAGTACTTC. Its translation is CASSSVHGQTTYEQYF.

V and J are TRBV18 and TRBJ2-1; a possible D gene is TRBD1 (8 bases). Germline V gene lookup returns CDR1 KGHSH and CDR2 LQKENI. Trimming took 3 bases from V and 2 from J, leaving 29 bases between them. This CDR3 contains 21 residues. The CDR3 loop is CASSPRDWDRLLAAAYNEQFF. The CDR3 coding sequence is TGTGCCAGCTCACCTCGCGATTGGGACAGGCTTCTAGCGGCAGCCTACAATGAGCAGTTCTTC.

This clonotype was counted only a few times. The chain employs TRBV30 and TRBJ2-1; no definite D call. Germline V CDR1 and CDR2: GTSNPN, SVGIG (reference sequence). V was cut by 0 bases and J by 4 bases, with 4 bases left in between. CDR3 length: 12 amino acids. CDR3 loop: CAWSVVYNEQFF. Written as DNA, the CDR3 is TGTGCCTGGAGTGTGGTGTACAATGAGCAGTTCTTC.

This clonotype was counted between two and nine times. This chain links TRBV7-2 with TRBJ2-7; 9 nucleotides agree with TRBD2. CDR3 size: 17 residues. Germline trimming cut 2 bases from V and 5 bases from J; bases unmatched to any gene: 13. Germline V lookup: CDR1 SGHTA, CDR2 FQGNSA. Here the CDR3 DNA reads TGTGCCAGCAGCTTATTTTTGAGTGGCGGGAGGGCCAACGAGCAGTACTTC. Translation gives CASSLFLSGGRANEQYF.

The CDR3, as DNA: TGTGCCAGCAGCCAGCGGGAGGGCCTCGGAGGATACGAGCAGTACTTC. Protein sequence: CASSQREGLGGYEQYF. The chain carries TRBV7-2 and TRBJ2-7; 10 bases agree with TRBD2. The CDR3 loop spans 16 amino acids. Looked up from germline, CDR1 is SGHTA and CDR2 is FQGNSA. With V trimmed by 5 bases and J by 4 bases, 11 bases remained unmatched.

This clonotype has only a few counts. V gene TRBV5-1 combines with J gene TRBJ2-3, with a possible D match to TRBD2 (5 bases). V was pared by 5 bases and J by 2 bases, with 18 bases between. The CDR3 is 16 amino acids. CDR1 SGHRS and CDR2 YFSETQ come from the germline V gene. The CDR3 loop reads CASRKDGSVYTDTQYF. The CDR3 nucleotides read TGCGCCAGCAGAAAGGATGGGAGCGTATACACAGATACGCAGTATTTT.

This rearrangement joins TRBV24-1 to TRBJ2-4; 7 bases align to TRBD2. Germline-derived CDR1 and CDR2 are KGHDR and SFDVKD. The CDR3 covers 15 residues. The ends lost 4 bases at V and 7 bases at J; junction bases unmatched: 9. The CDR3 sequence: CATSEQDGRSNIQYF. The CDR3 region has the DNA TGTGCCACCAGTGAACAGGACGGGAGGAGCAACATTCAGTACTTC.

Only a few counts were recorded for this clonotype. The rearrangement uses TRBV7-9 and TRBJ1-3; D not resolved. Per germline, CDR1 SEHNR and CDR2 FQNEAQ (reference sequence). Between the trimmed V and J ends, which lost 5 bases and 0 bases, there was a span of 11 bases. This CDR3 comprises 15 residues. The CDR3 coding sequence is TGTGCCAGCAGCCCCCGGGGAAGCTCTGGAAACACCATATATTTT. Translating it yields CASSPRGSSGNTIYF.

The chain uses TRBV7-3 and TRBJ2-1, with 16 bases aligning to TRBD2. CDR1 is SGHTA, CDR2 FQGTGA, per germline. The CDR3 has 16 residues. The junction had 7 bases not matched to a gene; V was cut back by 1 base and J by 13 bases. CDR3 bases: TGTGCCAGCAGCTTAATTGGGACTAGCGGGAGGGCCGAACAGTTCTTC. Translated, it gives CASSLIGTSGRAEQFF.

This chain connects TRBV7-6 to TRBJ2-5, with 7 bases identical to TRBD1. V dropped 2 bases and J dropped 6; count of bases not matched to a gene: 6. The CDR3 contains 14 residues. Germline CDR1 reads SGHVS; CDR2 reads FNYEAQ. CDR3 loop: CASSLRQGTKTQYF. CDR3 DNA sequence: TGTGCCAGCAGCTTAAGACAGGGTACAAAGACCCAGTACTTC.

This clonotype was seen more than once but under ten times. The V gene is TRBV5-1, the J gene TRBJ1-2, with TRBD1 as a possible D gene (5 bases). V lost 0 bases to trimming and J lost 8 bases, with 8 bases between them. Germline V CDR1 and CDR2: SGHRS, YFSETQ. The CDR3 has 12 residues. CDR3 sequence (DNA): TGCGCCAGCAGCTTGGGCAGGGACGGCTACACCTTC. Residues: CASSLGRDGYTF.

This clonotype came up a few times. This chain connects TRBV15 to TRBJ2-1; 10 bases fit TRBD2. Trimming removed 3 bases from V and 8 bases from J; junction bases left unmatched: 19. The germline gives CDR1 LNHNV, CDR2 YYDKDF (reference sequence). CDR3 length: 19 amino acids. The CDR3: CATSRVLAGVVVGYDEQFF. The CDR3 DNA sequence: TGTGCCACCAGCAGGGTTCTAGCGGGAGTGGTAGTCGGGTACGATGAGCAGTTCTTC. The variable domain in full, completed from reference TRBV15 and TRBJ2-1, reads DAMVIQNPRYQVTQFGKPVTLSCSQTLNHNVMYWYQQKSSQAPKLLFHYYDKDFNNEADTPDNFQSRRPNTSFCFLDIRSPGLGDTAMYLCATSRVLAGVVVGYDEQFFGPGTRLTVL.

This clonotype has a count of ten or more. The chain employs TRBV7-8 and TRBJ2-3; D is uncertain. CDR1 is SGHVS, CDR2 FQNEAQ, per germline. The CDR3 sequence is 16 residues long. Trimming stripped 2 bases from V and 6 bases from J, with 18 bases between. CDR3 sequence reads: CASSLSAAPPHDTQYF. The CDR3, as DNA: TGTGCCAGCAGCTTATCAGCCGCCCCCCCCCATGATACGCAGTATTTT.

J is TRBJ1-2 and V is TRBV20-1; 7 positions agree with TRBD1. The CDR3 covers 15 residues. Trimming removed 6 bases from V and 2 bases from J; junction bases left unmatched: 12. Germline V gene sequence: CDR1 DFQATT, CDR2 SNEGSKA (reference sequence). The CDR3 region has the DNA TGCAGTGCAAAGCCGCCGGGACAGATAAACTATGGCTACACCTTC. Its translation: CSAKPPGQINYGYTF.

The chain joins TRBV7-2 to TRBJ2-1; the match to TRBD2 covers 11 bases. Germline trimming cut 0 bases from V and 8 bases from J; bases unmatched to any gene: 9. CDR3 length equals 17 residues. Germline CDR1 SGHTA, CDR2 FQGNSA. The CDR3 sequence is CASSLALLAGAWDEQFF. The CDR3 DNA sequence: TGTGCCAGCAGCTTAGCGTTACTAGCGGGAGCCTGGGATGAGCAGTTCTTC. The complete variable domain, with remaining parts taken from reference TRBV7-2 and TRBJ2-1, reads GAGVSQSPSNKVTEKGKDVELRCDPISGHTALYWYRQSLGQGLEFLIYFQGNSAPDKSGLPSDRFSAERTGGSVSTLTIQRTQQEDSAVYLCASSLALLAGAWDEQFFGPGTRLTVL.